This T cell receptor (beta chain) was retrieved from a study of OX40 agonist ivuxolimab in advanced cancers. General observations from the study: Low normalized T-cell clonal expansion also characterized some of the nonresponders.

This clone was detected once. Its antigen is currently unknown. The CDR3 contains 17 residues. Per the germline V gene, CDR1 is SGHTA and CDR2 is FQGNSA. The V end lost 4 bases, the J end lost 0 bases, and 13 bases lay between the germline ends. Sequenced by immunoSEQ multiplex PCR; TCRdb stores in-frame clones only, minus some. The sample yields some 41,000 clones, approximately 90% seen once. The material was CD4+ or CD8+ T cells sorted from blood, obtained in a trial of the OX40 agonist ivuxolimab. This chain joins TRBV7-2 and TRBJ2-6; D may be TRBD2 (6 bases). This receptor was taken from an adult with an advanced solid tumor such as melanoma, head and neck, liver or kidney cancer. CDR3 sequence (DNA): TGTGCCAGCAGCTCCTTGGGGGGTACCTCTGGGGCCAACGTCCTGACTTTC. Its translation is CASSSLGGTSGANVLTF.